The next 17 T cell receptor beta chains were all read from a single sample in a study of response to subunit inactivated influenza vaccine. One entry per CDR3 protein results from TCRdb running MiXCR on the RT-PCR reads. The sample includes under 950,000 distinct CDR3 sequences, around 20% of them seen just once. Source: PBMCs from blood, taken roughly 5 days after vaccination. These receptor sequences come from a man in his fifties who received an inactivated influenza vaccine.

The chain joins TRBV11-1 to TRBJ2-5; 7 nucleotides align to TRBD1. Germline-derived CDR1 and CDR2 are SGHAT and FQDESV (reference sequence). The CDR3 totals 15 residues. The V segment lost 3 bases and the J segment 5 bases; nucleotides outside the gene matches: 9. The DNA of the CDR3 is TGTGCCAGCAGCTTTATTGGGGGACAGTTGGAGACCCAGTACTTC. Encoded protein: CASSFIGGQLETQYF. The whole variable domain, filled in from reference TRBV11-1 and TRBJ2-5, reads EAEVAQSPRYKITEKSQAVAFWCDPISGHATLYWYRQILGQGPELLVQFQDESVVDDSQLPKDRFSAERLKGVDSTLKIQPAELGDSAMYLCASSFIGGQLETQYFGPGTRLLVL.

This chain links TRBV28 with TRBJ2-5, with D possibly called TRBD1 or TRBD2 (5 bases each). The CDR3 sequence is 15 residues long. In germline, CDR1 is MDHEN, CDR2 SYDVKM. V lost 5 bases and J 5 bases, leaving 18 bases between the germline ends. DNA for the CDR3: TGTGCCAGCAGTCGAATCCGGGACCTGAGGGAGACCCAGTACTTC. Residues: CASSRIRDLRETQYF.

This clonotype was observed a few times. The chain links TRBV20-1 to TRBJ2-5; 7 bases line up with TRBD2. The trim removed 3 bases at V and 5 bases at J, leaving 12 bases unmatched. Germline values: CDR1 DFQATT, CDR2 SNEGSKA (reference sequence). The CDR3 sequence is 15 residues long. CDR3: CSASPKVAGWETQYF. CDR3 DNA sequence: TGCAGTGCTAGCCCGAAGGTAGCGGGCTGGGAGACCCAGTACTTC.

This chain joins TRBV12-3 or TRBV12-4 and TRBJ2-3; no clear D gene. The CDR3 covers 16 residues. The ends were cut back, 2 bases at V and 3 bases at J, with 15 bases in the middle. The CDR3 here is CASSLYVTAFTDTQYF. In DNA form, the CDR3 reads TGTGCCAGCAGTTTATACGTAACAGCATTTACAGATACGCAGTATTTT.

The V call is TRBV10-3, the J call TRBJ2-2; TRBD2 matches 7 bases. J was trimmed by 5 bases and V by 6 bases; bases with no gene match: 0. The CDR3 has 12 residues. Germline V gene data show CDR1 as ENHRY and CDR2 as SYGVKD. The CDR3, as DNA: TGTGCCATCAGGGGGGGGACCGGGGAGCTGTTTTTT. This translates into CAIRGGTGELFF.

This clonotype was seen a few times. The chain links TRBV20-1 to TRBJ1-1; D uncertain. Germline V gene sequence: CDR1 DFQATT, CDR2 SNEGSKA (reference sequence). V shed 4 bases and J shed 4 bases, with 13 bases lying between them. The CDR3 is 13 amino acids. CDR3 loop: CSATGGMGTEAFF. CDR3 nucleotides: TGCAGTGCTACCGGTGGTATGGGCACTGAAGCTTTCTTT.

The chain recombines TRBV5-1 with TRBJ2-5, with 11 bases fitting TRBD1. Germline CDR1 reads SGHRS; CDR2 reads YFSETQ. This CDR3 contains 14 residues. The junction had 2 bases not matched to a gene; V was cut back by 4 bases and J by 3 bases. CDR3 bases: TGCGCCAGCAGCACGGGACAGGGGGAAGAGACCCAGTACTTC. It yields the protein CASSTGQGEETQYF.

The CDR3 here is CASSSRGLYNEQFF. CDR3 DNA: TGTGCCAGCAGTTCTCGGGGGCTTTACAATGAGCAGTTCTTC. This chain connects TRBV6-5 to TRBJ2-1; D possibly matches TRBD1 or TRBD2 (6 bases each). Germline V gene sequence: CDR1 MNHEY, CDR2 SVGAGI. Trimming took 4 bases from V and 4 from J, leaving 11 bases between them. The CDR3 length is 14 residues.

This chain connects TRBV12-3 or TRBV12-4 to TRBJ2-3; 10 nucleotides agree with TRBD2. The CDR3 has 14 residues. V lost 6 bases, J lost 4 bases, and 4 bases stayed unmatched. For the CDR3, the DNA is TGTGCCAGCAGAAAGCGGGGGGGCCCAGATACGCAGTATTTT. It specifies CASRKRGGPDTQYF.

The V and J genes are TRBV25-1 and TRBJ1-1; 9 bases map to TRBD1. Germline V CDR1 and CDR2: MGHDK, SYGVNS. This CDR3 has 15 residues. V lost 1 base and J lost 5; bases outside the gene matches: 5. The CDR3 bases are TGTGCCAGCAGTGAATGGGGACAGGGACGAACTGAAGCTTTCTTT. It codes for CASSEWGQGRTEAFF.

The V gene is TRBV3-1, the J gene TRBJ1-1; a weak D match, TRBD1 (6 bases). The germline gives CDR1 LGHDT, CDR2 YNNKEL (reference sequence). V dropped 4 bases and J dropped 4 bases, with 16 bases sitting between them. The CDR3 contains 15 residues. This chain's CDR3 is CASSPKWGAGTEAFF. The CDR3 coding sequence is TGTGCCAGCAGCCCAAAGTGGGGGGCCGGCACTGAAGCTTTCTTT.

The V gene is TRBV6-1, the J gene TRBJ2-7; 7 bases agree with TRBD1. Germline V lookup: CDR1 MNHNS, CDR2 SASEGT. V gave up 4 bases and J gave up 2 bases; unmatched junction bases: 2. The CDR3 is 13 amino acids. The CDR3 sequence: CASSVDRAYEQYF. In DNA, the CDR3 is TGTGCCAGCAGTGTCGACAGGGCCTACGAGCAGTACTTC.

V usage is TRBV5-5 and J usage is TRBJ2-1, with TRBD2 matching 9 bases. With V trimmed by 4 bases and J by 5 bases, 10 bases remained unmatched. Germline loops: CDR1 SGHKS, CDR2 YYEKEE (reference sequence). The CDR3 has 16 residues. CDR3 amino acids: CASSPSGSGSHNEQFF. Written as DNA, the CDR3 is TGTGCCAGCAGCCCGTCGGGTAGCGGGAGCCACAATGAGCAGTTCTTC.

The CDR3 DNA reads TGTGCCAGCAGCTTCACCGGGAGGGCTAGCGGGCAGGCAGTAGCCAAAAACATTCAGTACTTC. This translates into CASSFTGRASGQAVAKNIQYF. The chain joins TRBV7-3 to TRBJ2-4; 8 nucleotides line up with TRBD2. Unmatched junction bases numbered 19, after V lost 3 bases and J lost 0 bases. The germline CDR1 and CDR2 sequences are SGHTA and FQGTGA. The CDR3 consists of 21 residues.

This chain links TRBV10-3 with TRBJ1-2; D is uncertain. The germline CDR1 and CDR2 sequences are ENHRY and SYGVKD. CDR3 length: 13 residues. Between the trimmed V and J ends, which lost 7 bases and 7 bases, there was a span of 16 bases. The CDR3 coding sequence is TGTGCCATCATGTCACCGGGGAAGGGTGGCTACACCTTC. It translates to CAIMSPGKGGYTF.

This clonotype turned up a few times. V is TRBV20-1 and J is TRBJ2-1, with 9 bases that match TRBD2. The CDR3 is made up of 17 amino acids. CDR1 is DFQATT and CDR2 is SNEGSKA in the germline V gene (reference sequence). The junction had 7 bases not matched to a gene; V was cut back by 0 bases and J by 1 base. CDR3 DNA: TGCAGTGCTAGAGACTCCCGACTAGCGGCATCCTACAATGAGCAGTTCTTC. This translates into CSARDSRLAASYNEQFF.

V gene TRBV20-1 combines with J gene TRBJ2-7, with D possibly TRBD1 on 5 matching bases. Trimming cost V 0 bases and J 2 bases, with 14 bases left between them. From germline, CDR1 is DFQATT and CDR2 SNEGSKA (reference sequence). The CDR3 contains 15 residues. For the CDR3, the DNA is TGCAGTGCTAGAGACCCCAGGGTAAGAGCCTACGAGCAGTACTTC. Protein product: CSARDPRVRAYEQYF.